The 13 T cell receptor beta chains listed next were all sequenced from one sample in a study of molecular identifiers for immune sequencing clone quantification. Each CDR3 protein gets one entry after TCRdb re-called the PCR reads with MiXCR. The sample consists of hundreds of thousands of distinct CDR3 sequences, about 20% of them appearing once. The sequenced material came from naive CD8+ T cells from blood, with Jurkat cell RNA spiked in. Subset given: FACS-sorted CD8+CD4-CCR7+CD45RA+ naive T cells. These receptors originate from a human donor in good health. Some libraries in this study had Jurkat cell RNA spiked in.

This clonotype was counted many times. V gene TRBV20-1 combines with J gene TRBJ2-3; D might be TRBD2 (6 bases). Trimming took 0 bases from V and 5 from J, leaving 15 bases between them. Germline-derived CDR1 and CDR2 are DFQATT and SNEGSKA (reference sequence). There are 15 residues in the CDR3. This chain's CDR3 is CSARDPGLAEDTQYF. The CDR3 DNA is TGCAGTGCTAGAGATCCGGGACTTGCGGAAGATACGCAGTATTTT.

This clonotype was picked up many times. This sequence joins TRBV5-1 and TRBJ1-1; D uncertain. This CDR3 has 18 residues. The germline CDR1 and CDR2 sequences are SGHRS and YFSETQ. The ends were cut back, 0 bases at V and 0 bases at J, with 18 bases in the middle. CDR3 DNA: TGCGCCAGCAGCTTGGTCGGACCCGGAGCCGGAATGAACACTGAAGCTTTCTTT. Encoded protein: CASSLVGPGAGMNTEAFF.

The J gene is TRBJ1-5, the V gene TRBV9; D is uncertain. The CDR3 spans 15 residues. Deletions cut 4 bases from V and 2 bases from J, with 13 bases between. Germline V gives CDR1 SGDLS, CDR2 YYNGEE. The CDR3 nucleotides are TGTGCCAGCAGCCGTGCTTCTGGGGGCAATCAGCCCCAGCATTTT. It is translated as CASSRASGGNQPQHF.

The chain has TRBV27 and TRBJ2-2; 7 bases align to TRBD1. Trimming took 5 bases from V and 4 from J; bases not matched to a gene: 10. Germline loops: CDR1 MNHEY, CDR2 SMNVEV (reference sequence). This CDR3 region has 16 residues. This CDR3 is CASSPETGHATGELFF. The DNA for the CDR3 is TGTGCCAGCAGTCCAGAGACAGGGCACGCCACCGGGGAGCTGTTTTTT.

Ten or more counts support this clonotype. The gene calls are TRBV29-1 and TRBJ2-7; D gene uncertain. The germline V gene has CDR1 SQVTM and CDR2 ANQGSEA. The CDR3 sequence is 11 residues long. V lost 8 bases and J 4 bases, leaving 12 bases between the germline ends. This chain's CDR3 is CSPIIGYEQYF. The CDR3 DNA sequence: TGCAGCCCGATCATCGGGTACGAGCAGTACTTC.

This clonotype came up many times. This rearrangement joins TRBV4-3 to TRBJ1-1, with no clear D. The CDR3 runs 15 residues. Per germline, CDR1 LGHNA and CDR2 YSLEER. V was cut by 1 base and J by 0 bases, with 9 bases left in between. The CDR3 coding sequence is TGCGCCAGCAGCCAAGCTCACAGCATGAACACTGAAGCTTTCTTT. This sequence encodes CASSQAHSMNTEAFF.

This clonotype was counted ten times or more. The V gene is TRBV4-1, the J gene TRBJ2-7; D unclear. CDR1 and CDR2 (germline): MGHRA, YSYEKL. V shed 1 base and J shed 1 base, with 11 bases lying between them. The CDR3 runs 15 residues. CDR3 coding DNA: TGCGCCAGCAGCCAAGGTAACGGCTTATCCTACGAGCAGTACTTC. It codes for CASSQGNGLSYEQYF.

A few counts support this clonotype. This chain uses TRBV12-3 or TRBV12-4 with TRBJ1-2, with TRBD1 identical over 9 bases. After removal of 1 base from V and 2 bases from J, the junction contained 8 bases not matched to a gene. The CDR3 length is 17 residues. CDR3 sequence: CASSLGSAGTGNYGYTF. The CDR3 DNA is TGTGCCAGCAGTTTAGGCTCCGCCGGGACAGGGAACTATGGCTACACCTTC.

There are many counts of this clonotype. The chain couples TRBV7-2 to TRBJ1-1, with no clear D. Trimming removed 3 bases from V and 0 bases from J, with 8 bases in between. Per germline, CDR1 SGHTA and CDR2 FQGNSA. This CDR3 is built from 14 residues. CDR3: CASSFMNMNTEAFF. CDR3 sequence (DNA): TGTGCCAGCAGCTTTATGAACATGAACACTGAAGCTTTCTTT.

Written as DNA, the CDR3 is TGTGCCAGCAGCCCTCAGTCTCACAATGAGCAGTTCTTC. This gives the protein CASSPQSHNEQFF. The chain combines TRBV7-9 with TRBJ2-1; D remains unclear. The V gene lost 5 bases and the J gene lost 5 bases, with 10 bases spanning the gap. The germline gives CDR1 SEHNR, CDR2 FQNEAQ (reference sequence). The CDR3 runs 13 residues.

The chain joins TRBV10-3 to TRBJ2-7; 9 bases map to TRBD1. The CDR3 covers 15 residues. V shed 6 bases and J 6 bases; nucleotides not matched to a gene: 12. The germline V gene has CDR1 ENHRY and CDR2 SYGVKD. Here the CDR3 reads CAIRPGTGRPSEQYF. The CDR3 DNA sequence: TGTGCCATCAGGCCAGGGACAGGGCGGCCAAGCGAGCAGTACTTC.

In its sample, this clonotype was seen many times. The genes are TRBV6-2 or TRBV6-3 and TRBJ2-1; D call uncertain. Germline V lookup: CDR1 MNHEY, CDR2 SVGEGT. The ends were cut back, 6 bases at V and 10 bases at J, with 16 bases in the middle. The CDR3 covers 13 residues. DNA of the CDR3: TGTGCCAGCAGCTCTTACCCCCAGCTGGAGCAGTTCTTC. Amino acids: CASSSYPQLEQFF.

This clonotype has a count of ten or more. CDR3 nucleotides: TGTGCCAGCAGCCTACGGCCGGGGGGGATCCTCGCGAACACCGGGGAGCTGTTTTTT. It codes for CASSLRPGGILANTGELFF. V usage is TRBV7-6 and J usage is TRBJ2-2, with 8 bases lining up with TRBD2. Trimming removed 5 bases from V and 0 bases from J; junction bases left unmatched: 14. The CDR3 runs to 19 residues. CDR1 and CDR2 (germline): SGHVS, FNYEAQ.